The 24 T cell receptor beta chains below were found in one sample sequenced in a study of blood T cells in healthy people across ages. It was with a sample-barcoded 5' primer and a J-beta primer mix that a second PCR of roughly 7 to 11 cycles was run. TCRdb itself ran the 5' RACE reads through MiXCR, one entry per CDR3 protein. The repertoire has 650,000 to 900,000 distinct CDR3 sequences, 62% of them found once; the top ten carry approximately 30%. The sample comprised blood. These receptors came from a man aged 25-45 years in good health.

This clonotype was detected only once. The gene calls are TRBV5-1 and TRBJ2-4; D might be TRBD2 (5 bases). Germline V gene lookup returns CDR1 SGHRS and CDR2 YFSETQ. V lost 0 bases and J 8 bases, leaving 12 bases between the germline ends. The CDR3 length is 14 residues. The CDR3 protein is CASSLVPAGDIQYF. CDR3 coding DNA: TGCGCCAGCAGCTTGGTTCCAGCCGGGGACATTCAGTACTTC. Filled out from reference TRBV5-1 and TRBJ2-4, the complete variable domain reads KAGVTQTPRYLIKTRGQQVTLSCSPISGHRSVSWYQQTPGQGLQFLFEYFSETQRNKGNFPGRFSGRQFSNSRSEMNVSTLELGDSALYLCASSLVPAGDIQYFGAGTRLSVL.

The V call is TRBV27, the J call TRBJ2-2, with a possible D match to TRBD1 (5 bases). Per the germline V gene, CDR1 is MNHEY and CDR2 is SMNVEV (reference sequence). V shed 2 bases and J shed 4 bases, with 11 bases lying between them. This CDR3 contains 15 residues. Here the CDR3 reads CASSLVAGSTGELFF. In DNA, the CDR3 is TGTGCCAGCAGTTTAGTCGCAGGGTCCACCGGGGAGCTGTTTTTT.

In nucleotides, the CDR3 is TGTGCCAGCAGTCCCCAGAGTAGCAATCAGCCCCAGCATTTT. Its translation: CASSPQSSNQPQHF. This sequence joins TRBV2 and TRBJ1-5; D ambiguous. The CDR3 is 14 residues long. V lost 5 bases, J lost 0 bases, and 8 bases lay in between. The germline gives CDR1 SNHLY, CDR2 FYNNEI. Together with reference TRBV2 and TRBJ1-5, the CDR3 gives the full variable domain: EPEVTQTPSHQVTQMGQEVILRCVPISNHLYFYWYRQILGQKVEFLVSFYNNEISEKSEIFDDQFSVERPDGSNFTLKIRSTKLEDSAMYFCASSPQSSNQPQHFGDGTRLSIL.

The rearrangement links TRBV20-1 to TRBJ2-1; perhaps D is TRBD1 or TRBD2 (7 bases each). V shed 3 bases and J shed 6 bases, with 18 bases lying between them. Germline CDR1 reads DFQATT; CDR2 reads SNEGSKA (reference sequence). CDR3 length equals 15 residues. CDR3 sequence: CSARPPGGVANEQFF. CDR3 in DNA: TGCAGTGCTAGGCCCCCAGGGGGGGTGGCCAATGAGCAGTTCTTC.

The chain has TRBV2 and TRBJ2-3, with D possibly being TRBD1 or TRBD2 (6 bases each). V shed 5 bases and J shed 1 base, with 19 bases lying between them. Germline lookup yields CDR1 SNHLY and CDR2 FYNNEI. The CDR3 sequence is 17 residues long. CDR3 region: CASSTGWAGEGTDTQYF. CDR3 coding DNA: TGTGCCAGCAGTACCGGATGGGCAGGGGAGGGCACAGATACGCAGTATTTT.

J is TRBJ2-1 and V is TRBV9, with 9 bases that match TRBD2. CDR3 size: 14 residues. The V gene end was trimmed by 4 bases and the J gene end by 5 bases; junction bases not matched to a gene: 4. Per the germline V gene, CDR1 is SGDLS and CDR2 is YYNGEE. The DNA of the CDR3 is TGTGCCAGCAGCCCTAGCGGGGCGGACAATGAGCAGTTCTTC. Protein product: CASSPSGADNEQFF.

This chain connects TRBV11-2 to TRBJ2-3; 14 bases are shared with TRBD2. With V trimmed by 4 bases and J by 2 bases, 8 bases remained unmatched. Per germline, CDR1 SGHAT and CDR2 FQNNGV. This CDR3 spans 18 amino acids. Here the CDR3 reads CASSSGRLAGGATDTQYF. CDR3 bases: TGTGCCAGCAGCTCCGGTCGACTAGCGGGGGGGGCCACAGATACGCAGTATTTT.

The rearrangement links TRBV28 to TRBJ2-1, with 8 bases fitting TRBD1. The CDR3 loop spans 13 amino acids. Germline CDR1 reads MDHEN; CDR2 reads SYDVKM. J lost 8 bases, V lost 8 bases, and 8 bases had no gene match. The CDR3 DNA is TGTGCCAGCGGACAGGGTGAGATTTATGAGCAGTTCTTC. Amino acids: CASGQGEIYEQFF.

The chain links TRBV4-3 to TRBJ2-3, with D unclear. The CDR3 length is 19 residues. Trimming shortened V by 4 bases and J by 0 bases, and 23 bases separated the two germline ends. Germline values: CDR1 LGHNA, CDR2 YSLEER. The CDR3 DNA reads TGCGCCAGCAGCCTAAGAGCACTCAGCAACTGGGCTAGCACAGATACGCAGTATTTT. It specifies CASSLRALSNWASTDTQYF.

This clonotype showed up just once. The chain uses TRBV12-3 or TRBV12-4 and TRBJ2-7; TRBD2 matches at 7 bases. After removal of 2 bases from V and 5 bases from J, the junction contained 9 bases not matched to a gene. The CDR3 covers 15 residues. The CDR3 is CASSLSGAGVDEQYF. Written as DNA, the CDR3 is TGTGCCAGCAGTTTATCAGGCGCGGGGGTTGACGAGCAGTACTTC.

The chain carries TRBV29-1 and TRBJ2-7, with D tentatively TRBD1 or TRBD2 (5 bases each). The length of the CDR3 is 13 residues. Germline CDR1 and CDR2: SQVTM and ANQGSEA. V lost 7 bases and J lost 5, with 18 bases in between. CDR3 region: CSARDHGMDEQYF. The CDR3 nucleotides are TGCAGCGCTCGGGACCATGGGATGGACGAGCAGTACTTC.

This clonotype has only a few counts. This chain links TRBV6-5 with TRBJ2-1; 14 bases map to TRBD2. CDR3 length: 16 residues. V dropped 1 base and J dropped 7; count of bases not matched to a gene: 3. The germline CDR1 and CDR2 sequences are MNHEY and SVGAGI. CDR3 nucleotides: TGTGCCAGCAGTTACTTGGGACTAGCGGGGGCTAATGAGCAGTTCTTC. It yields the protein CASSYLGLAGANEQFF.

The chain recombines TRBV24-1 with TRBJ2-5; a weak D match, TRBD1 (6 bases). Deletions cut 7 bases from V and 5 bases from J, with 19 bases between. The CDR3 extends over 15 amino acids. In germline, CDR1 is KGHDR, CDR2 SFDVKD. CDR3 protein: CATRPPDSVKETQYF. CDR3 DNA: TGTGCCACCAGGCCCCCGGACAGCGTCAAGGAGACCCAGTACTTC.

The chain recombines TRBV24-1 with TRBJ2-3, with 7 bases lining up with TRBD1. Trimming removed 9 bases from V and 3 bases from J; junction bases left unmatched: 5. CDR1 and CDR2 from the germline V gene are KGHDR and SFDVKD. The CDR3 contains 13 residues. The CDR3 loop reads CATHDRVTDTQYF. The CDR3 nucleotides are TGTGCCACCCATGACAGGGTAACAGATACGCAGTATTTT.

The chain combines TRBV7-2 with TRBJ1-2, with TRBD1 matching over 8 bases. J gave up 5 bases and V 0 bases, and 11 bases lay outside the gene matches. From germline, CDR1 is SGHTA and CDR2 FQGNSA. The CDR3 length is 17 residues. The CDR3 DNA reads as TGTGCCAGCAGCTTAGCCCACTTCCGGACAGGGAAATATGGCTACACCTTC. It codes for CASSLAHFRTGKYGYTF.

This clonotype was counted ten times or more. The chain is built from TRBV3-1 and TRBJ2-1; D may match TRBD1 or TRBD2 (5 bases each). Germline V CDR1 and CDR2: LGHDT, YNNKEL (reference sequence). V was shortened by 3 bases and J by 9 bases, with 15 bases between the two germline ends. This CDR3 has 14 amino acids. The CDR3 is CASSHDNLGPEQFF. The CDR3 region has the DNA TGTGCCAGCAGCCACGATAATTTGGGACCTGAGCAGTTCTTC.

This chain uses TRBV28 with TRBJ1-1; 7 nucleotides match TRBD1. The CDR3 is 15 residues long. V trimming: 2 bases; J trimming: 5 bases; junction bases outside the gene matches: 8. Germline V CDR1 and CDR2: MDHEN, SYDVKM. The CDR3 nucleotides are TGTGCCAGCAGTTTAGGGGGACAGAGGGGGACTGAAGCTTTCTTT. This sequence encodes CASSLGGQRGTEAFF.

The J gene is TRBJ2-5, the V gene TRBV2; 7 nucleotides match TRBD2. J gave up 1 base and V 5 bases, and 7 bases lay outside the gene matches. The CDR3 spans 15 residues. Germline CDR1 is SNHLY and CDR2 is FYNNEI. CDR3 DNA: TGTGCCAGCAGTTTCACTAGCGAAAGCCAAGAGACCCAGTACTTC. This translates into CASSFTSESQETQYF. The full variable domain, its missing parts supplied by reference TRBV2 and TRBJ2-5, is EPEVTQTPSHQVTQMGQEVILRCVPISNHLYFYWYRQILGQKVEFLVSFYNNEISEKSEIFDDQFSVERPDGSNFTLKIRSTKLEDSAMYFCASSFTSESQETQYFGPGTRLLVL.

Remarks on this clonotype: An end of the junction does not agree with germline; a read error may underlie this. The chain combines TRBV12-3 or TRBV12-4 with TRBJ2-4; 7 bases align to TRBD2. The tail of the sequence fits TRBJ2-5 better, so the J call may be wrong. The CDR3 spans 13 residues. CDR3 in DNA: TGTGACAGCCTCGGGGGGACTCAAGAGACCCAGTACTTC. Its translation: CDSLGGTQETQYF.

This clonotype was detected a few times. The gene calls are TRBV20-1 and TRBJ2-4; TRBD1 or TRBD2 may be the D gene (5 bases each). Between the trimmed V and J ends, which lost 3 bases and 0 bases, there was a span of 6 bases. The CDR3 is 13 amino acids. Germline V gene sequence: CDR1 DFQATT, CDR2 SNEGSKA (reference sequence). This CDR3 is CSARGVAKNIQYF. DNA for the CDR3: TGCAGTGCTAGGGGGGTAGCCAAAAACATTCAGTACTTC.

The chain recombines TRBV9 with TRBJ1-5, with D uncertain. CDR3 length equals 14 residues. V lost 0 bases to trimming and J lost 4 bases, with 8 bases between them. CDR1 SGDLS and CDR2 YYNGEE come from the germline V gene. DNA for the CDR3: TGTGCCAGCAGCGTAGATGGGAGGAATCAGCCCCAGCATTTT. It codes for CASSVDGRNQPQHF. Looking up the rest from reference TRBV9 and TRBJ1-5 gives the full variable domain: DSGVTQTPKHLITATGQRVTLRCSPRSGDLSVYWYQQSLDQGLQFLIQYYNGEERAKGNILERFSAQQFPDLHSELNLSSLELGDSALYFCASSVDGRNQPQHFGDGTRLSIL.

This sequence joins TRBV5-1 and TRBJ2-1, with a tentative D call TRBD2 (5 bases). The CDR3 length is 15 residues. Between the trimmed V and J ends, which lost 0 bases and 6 bases, there was a span of 13 bases. CDR1 and CDR2 (germline): SGHRS, YFSETQ. The CDR3 here is CASSLALVDFNEQFF. In nucleotides, the CDR3 is TGCGCCAGCAGCTTGGCCCTAGTGGACTTCAATGAGCAGTTCTTC.

The rearrangement joins TRBV2 to TRBJ2-1; 8 nucleotides align to TRBD2. Germline V lookup: CDR1 SNHLY, CDR2 FYNNEI. J lost 3 bases, V lost 0 bases, and 10 bases had no gene match. The CDR3 length is 18 residues. Written as DNA, the CDR3 is TGTGCCAGCAGTGAAGCGGTACAGCGGGGGCCGCACTACAATGAGCAGTTCTTC. This codes for CASSEAVQRGPHYNEQFF.

The J gene is TRBJ2-5, the V gene TRBV9; 9 positions match TRBD2. Near its end, the DNA agrees better with TRBJ2-7, so the J call may be wrong. Looked up from germline, CDR1 is SGDLS and CDR2 is YYNGEE. The CDR3 is 15 amino acids. DNA of the CDR3: TGTGCCAGCAGCGTGGTGGCGGGGGGGCTCTACGAGCAGTACTTC. The encoded protein is CASSVVAGGLYEQYF.